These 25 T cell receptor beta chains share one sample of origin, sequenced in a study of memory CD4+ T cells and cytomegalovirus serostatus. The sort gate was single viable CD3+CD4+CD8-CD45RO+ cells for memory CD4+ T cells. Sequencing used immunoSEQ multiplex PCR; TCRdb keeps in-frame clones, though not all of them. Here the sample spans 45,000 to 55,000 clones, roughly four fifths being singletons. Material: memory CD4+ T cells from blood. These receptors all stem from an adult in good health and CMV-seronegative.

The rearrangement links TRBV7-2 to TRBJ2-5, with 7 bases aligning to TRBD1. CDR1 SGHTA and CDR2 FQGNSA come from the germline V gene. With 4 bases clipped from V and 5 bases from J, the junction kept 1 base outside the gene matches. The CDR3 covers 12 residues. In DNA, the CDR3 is TGTGCCAGCAGCTCACAGGGGGAGACCCAGTACTTC. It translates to CASSSQGETQYF.

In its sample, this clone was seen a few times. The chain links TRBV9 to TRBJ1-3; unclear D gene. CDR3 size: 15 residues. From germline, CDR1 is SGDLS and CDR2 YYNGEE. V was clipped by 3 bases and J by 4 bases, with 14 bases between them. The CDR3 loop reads CASSAGTLGGNTIYF. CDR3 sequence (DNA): TGTGCCAGCAGCGCTGGAACTCTTGGCGGAAACACCATATATTTT.

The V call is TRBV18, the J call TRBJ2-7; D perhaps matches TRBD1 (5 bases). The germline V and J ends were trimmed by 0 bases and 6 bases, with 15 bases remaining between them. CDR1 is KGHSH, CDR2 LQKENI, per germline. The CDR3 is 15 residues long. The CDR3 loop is CASSPPPGLFGEQYF. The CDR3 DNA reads TGTGCCAGCTCACCACCCCCAGGGCTTTTCGGCGAGCAGTACTTC.

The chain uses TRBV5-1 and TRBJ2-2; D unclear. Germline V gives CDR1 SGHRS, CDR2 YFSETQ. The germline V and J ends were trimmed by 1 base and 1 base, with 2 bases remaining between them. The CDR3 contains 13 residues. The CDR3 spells CASSLMNTGELFF. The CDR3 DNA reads TGCGCCAGCAGCTTGATGAACACCGGGGAGCTGTTTTTT.

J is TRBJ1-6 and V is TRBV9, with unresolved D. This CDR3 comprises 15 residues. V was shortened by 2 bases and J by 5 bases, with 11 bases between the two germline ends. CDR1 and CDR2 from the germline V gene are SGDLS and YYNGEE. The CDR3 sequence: CASSVFETDNSPLHF. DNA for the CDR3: TGTGCCAGCAGCGTGTTCGAGACGGATAATTCACCCCTCCACTTT.

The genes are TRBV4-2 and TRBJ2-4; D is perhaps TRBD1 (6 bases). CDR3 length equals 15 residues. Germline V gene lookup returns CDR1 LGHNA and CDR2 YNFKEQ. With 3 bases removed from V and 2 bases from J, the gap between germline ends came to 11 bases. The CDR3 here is CASSHDGTTKNIQYF. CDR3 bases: TGTGCCAGCAGCCATGACGGGACAACCAAAAACATTCAGTACTTC.

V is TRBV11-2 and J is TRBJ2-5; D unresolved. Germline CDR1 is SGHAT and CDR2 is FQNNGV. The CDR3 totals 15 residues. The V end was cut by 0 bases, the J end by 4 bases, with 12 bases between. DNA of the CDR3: TGTGCCAGCAGCTTAGAGTGGGCTAGTCGAGAGACCCAGTACTTC. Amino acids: CASSLEWASRETQYF.

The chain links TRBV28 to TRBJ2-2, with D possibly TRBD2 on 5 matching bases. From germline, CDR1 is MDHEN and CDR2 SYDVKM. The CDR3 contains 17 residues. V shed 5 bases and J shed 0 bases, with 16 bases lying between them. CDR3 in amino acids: CASSPPIGRPNTGELFF. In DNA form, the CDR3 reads TGTGCCAGCAGTCCCCCAATTGGGAGACCGAACACCGGGGAGCTGTTTTTT.

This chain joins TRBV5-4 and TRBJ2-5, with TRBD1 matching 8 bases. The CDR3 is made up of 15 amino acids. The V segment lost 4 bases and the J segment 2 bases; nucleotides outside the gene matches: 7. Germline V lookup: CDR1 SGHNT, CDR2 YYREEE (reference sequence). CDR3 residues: CASSPTGASQETQYF. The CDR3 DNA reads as TGTGCCAGCAGCCCGACAGGGGCCTCTCAAGAGACCCAGTACTTC.

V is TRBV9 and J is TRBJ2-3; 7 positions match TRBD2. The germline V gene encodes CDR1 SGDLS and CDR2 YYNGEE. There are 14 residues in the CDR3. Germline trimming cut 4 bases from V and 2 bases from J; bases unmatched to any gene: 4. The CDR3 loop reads CASSRAGLTDTQYF. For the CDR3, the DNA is TGTGCCAGCAGCCGAGCGGGGCTCACAGATACGCAGTATTTT. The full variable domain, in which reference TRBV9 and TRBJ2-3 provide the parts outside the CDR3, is DSGVTQTPKHLITATGQRVTLRCSPRSGDLSVYWYQQSLDQGLQFLIQYYNGEERAKGNILERFSAQQFPDLHSELNLSSLELGDSALYFCASSRAGLTDTQYFGPGTRLTVL.

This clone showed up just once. CDR3 region: CASSLAQNTEAFF. The CDR3 coding sequence is TGTGCCAGCAGCTTAGCCCAGAACACTGAAGCTTTCTTT. The chain employs TRBV7-6 and TRBJ1-1; D is ambiguous. This CDR3 has 13 amino acids. CDR1 SGHVS and CDR2 FNYEAQ come from the germline V gene. Trimming pared 0 bases from V and 1 base from J, leaving 3 bases between.

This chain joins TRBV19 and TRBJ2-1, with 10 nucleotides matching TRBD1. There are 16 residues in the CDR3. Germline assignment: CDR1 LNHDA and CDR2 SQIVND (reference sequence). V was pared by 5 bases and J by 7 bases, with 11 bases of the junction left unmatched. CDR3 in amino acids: CASSLAGTGVKNEQFF. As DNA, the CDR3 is TGTGCCAGTAGTCTCGCCGGGACAGGGGTTAAGAATGAGCAGTTCTTC. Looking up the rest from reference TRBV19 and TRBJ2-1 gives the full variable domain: DGGITQSPKYLFRKEGQNVTLSCEQNLNHDAMYWYRQDPGQGLRLIYYSQIVNDFQKGDIAEGYSVSREKKESFPLTVTSAQKNPTAFYLCASSLAGTGVKNEQFFGPGTRLTVL.

CDR3 nucleotides: TGCAGCGTTGAAGTTTCTGGCAATGAGCAGTTCTTC. Its protein is CSVEVSGNEQFF. The chain has TRBV29-1 and TRBJ2-1; D ambiguous. The CDR3 runs 12 residues. Trimming removed 1 base from V and 6 bases from J, with 7 bases in between. Germline V gene lookup returns CDR1 SQVTM and CDR2 ANQGSEA.

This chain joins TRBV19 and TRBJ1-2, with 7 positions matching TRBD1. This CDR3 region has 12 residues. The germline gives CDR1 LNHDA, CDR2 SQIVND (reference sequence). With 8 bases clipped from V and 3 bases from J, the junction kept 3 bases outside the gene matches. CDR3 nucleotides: TGTGCCAGTGGCAGGGGGGACTATGGCTACACCTTC. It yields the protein CASGRGDYGYTF.

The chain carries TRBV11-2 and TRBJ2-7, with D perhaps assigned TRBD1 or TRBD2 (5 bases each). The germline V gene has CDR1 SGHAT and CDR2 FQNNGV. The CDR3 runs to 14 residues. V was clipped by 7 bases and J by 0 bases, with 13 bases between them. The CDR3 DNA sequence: TGTGCCAGCACCGGGACGTCGAGCTCCTACGAGCAGTACTTC. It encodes CASTGTSSSYEQYF.

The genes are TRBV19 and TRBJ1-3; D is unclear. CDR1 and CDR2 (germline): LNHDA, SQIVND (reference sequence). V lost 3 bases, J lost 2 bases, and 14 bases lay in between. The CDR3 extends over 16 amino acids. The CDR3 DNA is TGTGCCAGTAGTATCCAAAGCTACGCAGCTGGAAACACCATATATTTT. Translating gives CASSIQSYAAGNTIYF.

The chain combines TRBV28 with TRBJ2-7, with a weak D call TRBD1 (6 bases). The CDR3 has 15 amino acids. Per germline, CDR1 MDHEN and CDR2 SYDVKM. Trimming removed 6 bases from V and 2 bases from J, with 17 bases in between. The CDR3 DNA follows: TGTGCCAGCAGATCTAGCCCTTCAGGGGCCTACGAGCAGTACTTC. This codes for CASRSSPSGAYEQYF.

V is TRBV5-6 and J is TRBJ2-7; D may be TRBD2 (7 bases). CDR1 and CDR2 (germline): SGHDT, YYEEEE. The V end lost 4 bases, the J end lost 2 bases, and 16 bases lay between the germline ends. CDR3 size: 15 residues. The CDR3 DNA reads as TGTGCCAGCAGCAGGGGGGGGACGAGGACCTACGAGCAGTACTTC. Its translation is CASSRGGTRTYEQYF.

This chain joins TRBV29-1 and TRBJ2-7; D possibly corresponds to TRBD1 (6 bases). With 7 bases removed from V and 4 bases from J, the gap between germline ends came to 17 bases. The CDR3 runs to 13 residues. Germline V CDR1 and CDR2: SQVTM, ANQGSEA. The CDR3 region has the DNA TGCAGCGGAGGTTGGACAGATTCTTACGAGCAGTACTTC. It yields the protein CSGGWTDSYEQYF.

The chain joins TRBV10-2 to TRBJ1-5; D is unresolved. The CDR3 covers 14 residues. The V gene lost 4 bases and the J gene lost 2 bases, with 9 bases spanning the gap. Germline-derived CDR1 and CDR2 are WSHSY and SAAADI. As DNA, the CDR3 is TGCGCCAGCAGTGGCCTTGGTGGCAATCAGCCCCAGCATTTT. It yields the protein CASSGLGGNQPQHF.

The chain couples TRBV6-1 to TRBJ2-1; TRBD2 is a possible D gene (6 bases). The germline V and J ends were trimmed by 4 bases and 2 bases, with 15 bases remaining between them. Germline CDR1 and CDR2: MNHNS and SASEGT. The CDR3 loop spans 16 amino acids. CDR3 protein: CASSAAKGLTYNEQFF. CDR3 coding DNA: TGTGCCAGCAGTGCCGCCAAAGGACTAACCTACAATGAGCAGTTCTTC.

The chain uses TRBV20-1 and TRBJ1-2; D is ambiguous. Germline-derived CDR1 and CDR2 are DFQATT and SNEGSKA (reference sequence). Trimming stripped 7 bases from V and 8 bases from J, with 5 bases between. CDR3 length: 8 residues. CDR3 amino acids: CSDDGYTF. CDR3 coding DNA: TGCAGTGATGACGGCTACACCTTC.

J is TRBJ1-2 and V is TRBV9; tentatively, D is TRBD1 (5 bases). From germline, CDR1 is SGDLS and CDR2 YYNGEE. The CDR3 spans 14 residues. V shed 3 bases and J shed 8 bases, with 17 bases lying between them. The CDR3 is CASSGGVWGQGYTF. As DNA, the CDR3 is TGTGCCAGCAGCGGAGGGGTCTGGGGTCAAGGCTACACCTTC.

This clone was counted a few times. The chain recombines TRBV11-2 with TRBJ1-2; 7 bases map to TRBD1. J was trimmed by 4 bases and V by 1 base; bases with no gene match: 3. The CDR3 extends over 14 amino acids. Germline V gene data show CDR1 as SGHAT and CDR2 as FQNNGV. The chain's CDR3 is CASSLGAGGYGYTF. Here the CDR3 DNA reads TGTGCCAGCAGCTTAGGAGCAGGGGGCTATGGCTACACCTTC.

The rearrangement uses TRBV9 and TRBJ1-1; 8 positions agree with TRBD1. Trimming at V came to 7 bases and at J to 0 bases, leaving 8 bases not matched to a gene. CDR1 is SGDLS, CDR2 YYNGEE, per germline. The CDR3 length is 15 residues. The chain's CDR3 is CASRSGTGVNTEAFF. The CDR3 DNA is TGTGCCAGCCGCTCCGGGACAGGAGTGAACACTGAAGCTTTCTTT.